The text below deals with one T cell receptor beta chain. Its antigen is currently unknown. This entry belongs to a study of T-cell reconstitution after alpha-beta-depleted transplantation in children. Overall study results and limits: Alpha-beta T cells present about two months after transplant were reported to originate from several hundred expanded graft clones. Diversity of TCRbeta at day 60 was high in some patients, arising from surviving recipient T cells and thymic progenitors. A year post-transplant, T-cell counts and diversity derived mostly from newly produced T cells.

Preparing the TCRbeta library involved the use of unique molecular identifiers. Each CDR3 protein gets one entry after TCRdb re-called the PCR reads with MiXCR. The sample has about 980,000 distinct CDR3 sequences, roughly 31% seen once. V gave up 2 bases and J gave up 5 bases, with 9 bases separating them. CDR3 length: 12 amino acids. Germline V lookup: CDR1 DFQATT, CDR2 SNEGSKA (reference sequence). This sequence joins TRBV20-1 and TRBJ2-5; the D is unclear. The TCR originated in a boy younger than two who had a stem cell transplant for SCID, so the T cells may come from the graft donor. The sample in question was PBMCs, mostly from graft donor cells, obtained 360 days after TCRalphabeta/CD19-depleted stem cell transplant. CDR3 amino acids: CSARTDKETQYF. As DNA, the CDR3 is TGCAGTGCTAGAACGGATAAGGAGACCCAGTACTTC.